These T cell receptor beta chains were read from a single sample in a study of technical replicates of blood from a handful of donors. Repertoires were generated with immunoSEQ multiplex PCR, while TCRdb's copy carries only in-frame clones and drops some. The sample carries about 69,000 clones, around 90% recorded once. The sample consisted of PBMCs. The receptors derive from a human donor in good health. Some clones in this sample may be carry-over from other donors' samples. The conserved cysteine and the conserved F or W are not part of the CDR3 here. Each record gives: J gene, V gene, CDR3 protein.

TRBJ2-5	TRBV5-4	ASSTSLKETQY
TRBJ2-7	TRBV25-1	ASRGTAYEQY
TRBJ1-1	TRBV4-1	ASSQDAAGGEAF
TRBJ1-4	TRBV4-2	ASSGRRGRDEKLF
TRBJ2-7	TRBV5-4	ASSGWEGGPPYEQY
TRBJ1-2	TRBV29-1	SVEEAGYGYT
TRBJ1-2	TRBV7-9	ASSLIGTGVHYGYT
TRBJ2-1	TRBV10-3	AIGGSGSYNEQF
TRBJ1-5	TRBV7-9	ASEDRGQPQH
TRBJ2-5	TRBV29-1	SVDAGGQETQY
TRBJ2-3	TRBV12-2	ASRSLNPRSRVSTDTQY
TRBJ1-2	TRBV7-9	ASPEGAYGYT
TRBJ2-4	TRBV9	ASSVSGRAKNIQY
TRBJ1-2	TRBV14	ASSQSGIYGYT
TRBJ2-5	TRBV27	ASRRTSVETQY
TRBJ1-4	TRBV6-1	ATLDSNEKLF
TRBJ2-7	TRBV4-1	ASSRETNRQGMEQY
TRBJ2-5	TRBV30	AWSRDTQETQY
TRBJ2-2	TRBV7-9	ASSATGNTGELF
TRBJ2-1	TRBV7-2	ASSLFGGASYNEQF
TRBJ2-5	TRBV11-2	ASSFSNQGARETQY
TRBJ1-2	TRBV10-1	ASRTGGVYGYT
TRBJ2-7	TRBV5-4	ASSPSGMGWREVHYEQY
TRBJ2-3	TRBV5-4	ASSGEGGGHFTDTQY
TRBJ2-1	TRBV5-1	ASSDGQGSYNEQF
TRBJ2-3	TRBV6-1	ASSEAERGADTQY
TRBJ2-1	TRBV11-2	ASSPDSHEQF
TRBJ1-5	TRBV30	AWSAEIGQGSNQPQH
TRBJ2-1	TRBV5-4	ASSGGPSTYNEQF
TRBJ2-7	TRBV5-4	ASSRDRARIWEQY
TRBJ1-2	TRBV7-2	ASSWRQGNYGYT
TRBJ1-2	TRBV6-6	ASSETGNYGYT
TRBJ1-1	TRBV2	ASTQQGRKNTEAF
TRBJ2-5	TRBV27	ASSSKRGGRLETQY
TRBJ2-3	TRBV30	AWKYGGSTDTQY
TRBJ1-6	TRBV6-1	ASSLTENSPLH
TRBJ1-1	TRBV7-3	ASSLTGSNTEAF
TRBJ2-3	TRBV7-9	ASSLGGPADTQY
TRBJ1-4	TRBV7-9	ASSSRGTGYEATNEKLF
TRBJ1-2	TRBV19	ASSIQTGNHGYT
TRBJ2-1	TRBV7-9	ASSLEGGGGRYNEQF
TRBJ2-7	TRBV7-2	ASTPLAGYQQY
TRBJ2-1	TRBV7-2	ASSLERVGEQF
TRBJ2-7	TRBV11-3	ASSEPVPAASYEQY
TRBJ2-5	TRBV4-3	ASSQVLGQAGTQY
TRBJ2-3	TRBV7-9	ASSFFGLAGTFSTDTQY